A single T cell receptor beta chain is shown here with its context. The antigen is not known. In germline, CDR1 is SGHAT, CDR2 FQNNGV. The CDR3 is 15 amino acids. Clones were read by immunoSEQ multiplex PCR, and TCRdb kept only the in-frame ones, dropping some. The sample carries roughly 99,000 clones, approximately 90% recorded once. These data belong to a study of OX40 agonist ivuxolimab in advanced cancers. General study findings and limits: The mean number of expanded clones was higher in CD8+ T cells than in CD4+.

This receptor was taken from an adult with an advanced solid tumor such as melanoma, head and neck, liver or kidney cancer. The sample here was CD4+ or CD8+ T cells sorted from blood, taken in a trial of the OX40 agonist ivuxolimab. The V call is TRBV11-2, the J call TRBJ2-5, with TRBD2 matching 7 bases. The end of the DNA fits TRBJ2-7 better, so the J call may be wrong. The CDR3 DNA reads TGTGCCAGCAGCTTAGGGGGGACTACCCCCTACGAGCAGTACTTC. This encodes CASSLGGTTPYEQYF.